This T cell receptor (beta chain) derives from a study of PD-1 blockade in mismatch repair-deficient tumors. V dropped 0 bases and J dropped 7; count of bases not matched to a gene: 9. The CDR3 covers 18 residues. CDR1 and CDR2 (germline): LGHNA, YNFKEQ. The method was immunoSEQ multiplex PCR; TCRdb's version includes in-frame clones alone and lacks a portion of them. The sample includes some 100,000 clones, 82% of them seen just once. Mismatch repair deficiency was confirmed in all patients, by PCR or immunohistochemistry. A few pembrolizumab responders had their TCRs sequenced. The material sequenced was peripheral blood, taken 36 weeks after starting pembrolizumab. The origin of this receptor is an adult with mismatch repair-deficient cancer. The chain links TRBV4-2 to TRBJ2-1; the match to TRBD2 covers 13 bases. CDR3 amino acids: CASSQDGTGLAGVNEQFF. Here the CDR3 DNA reads TGTGCCAGCAGCCAAGATGGGACAGGACTAGCGGGAGTTAATGAGCAGTTCTTC.